This note documents a single T cell receptor (beta chain) sequence. As handled by the study authors: Amplification of reference gene primers was used by the study to estimate nucleated cell counts. Here immunoSEQ multiplex PCR was the method, and the copy in TCRdb shows in-frame clones only, minus some. The DNA was the basis for D and trimming; V, J and clone size are from that table. The sample shows about 50,000 clones, 80% to 90% of them seen only once. CDR1 and CDR2 from the germline V gene are SNHLY and FYNNEI. There are 14 residues in the CDR3. The germline V and J ends were trimmed by 6 bases and 0 bases, with 12 bases remaining between them. This specimen belongs to a study of blood T cell repertoires in COVID-19. Overall study: The United States, Italy and Spain were the sources of the acute and convalescent COVID-19 samples. From T cells, B-cell-depleted T cells, or PBMCs came the material, which was cDNA or gDNA.

The material sequenced was peripheral blood. This rearrangement joins TRBV2 to TRBJ2-7; tentatively, D is TRBD1 (6 bases). The sequence was obtained from a human donor with active COVID-19. The donor label of this sample is uncertain. The CDR3 nucleotides read TGTGCCAGCAGACAAGGACAGCGCTCCTACGAGCAGTACTTC. Its translation: CASRQGQRSYEQYF.